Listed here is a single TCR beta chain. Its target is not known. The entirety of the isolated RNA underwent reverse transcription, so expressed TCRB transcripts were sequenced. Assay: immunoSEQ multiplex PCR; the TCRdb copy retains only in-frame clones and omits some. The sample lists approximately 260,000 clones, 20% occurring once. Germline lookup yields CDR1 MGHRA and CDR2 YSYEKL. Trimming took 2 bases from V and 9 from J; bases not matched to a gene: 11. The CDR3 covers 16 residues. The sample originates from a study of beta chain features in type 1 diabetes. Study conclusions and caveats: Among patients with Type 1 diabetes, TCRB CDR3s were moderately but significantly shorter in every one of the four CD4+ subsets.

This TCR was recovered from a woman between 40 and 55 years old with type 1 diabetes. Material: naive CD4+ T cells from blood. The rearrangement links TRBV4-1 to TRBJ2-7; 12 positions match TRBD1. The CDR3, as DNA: TGCGCCAGCAGCCAAATTTCCGGGACAGGGGGCGTCGGGCAGTACTTC. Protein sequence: CASSQISGTGGVGQYF.